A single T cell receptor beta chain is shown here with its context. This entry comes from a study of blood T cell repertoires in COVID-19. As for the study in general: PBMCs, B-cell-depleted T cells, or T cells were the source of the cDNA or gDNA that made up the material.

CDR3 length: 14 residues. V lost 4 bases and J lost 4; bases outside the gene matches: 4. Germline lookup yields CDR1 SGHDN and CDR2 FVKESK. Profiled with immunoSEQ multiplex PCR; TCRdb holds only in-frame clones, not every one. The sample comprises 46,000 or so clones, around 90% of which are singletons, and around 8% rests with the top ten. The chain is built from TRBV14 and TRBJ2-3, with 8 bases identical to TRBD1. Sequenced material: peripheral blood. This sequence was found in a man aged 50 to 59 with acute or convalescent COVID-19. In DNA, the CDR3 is TGTGCCAGCAGCCTACAGACAGGGGCAGATACGCAGTATTTT. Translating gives CASSLQTGADTQYF.